This record covers a single T cell receptor (beta chain). The target antigen is unknown. Sequencing was performed with immunoSEQ multiplex PCR; in TCRdb, only in-frame clones are kept and a portion is missing. The data hold fewer than 15,000 clones, with approximately 91% observed a single time. This sample was taken from a study of chemoradiotherapy in HPV16-positive cancers. About the study: Two HPV16-positive patients' cells yielded candidate HPV-specific clones and common motifs.

There are 14 residues in the CDR3. Trimming left V 3 bases short and J 1 base short, with 8 bases between. Germline V gene lookup returns CDR1 SGHTA and CDR2 FQGNSA. Whole-study results and caveats: Candidate HPV-specific clones and E7-related TCR motifs grew in tumor during treatment.

This chain links TRBV7-2 with TRBJ2-3; tentatively, D is TRBD1 (5 bases). The material sequenced was blood, taken from a patient who underwent chemoradiotherapy. This TCR was recovered from a human donor with HPV-associated anogenital cancer. This chain's CDR3 is CASSFQTGTDTQYF. In nucleotides, the CDR3 is TGTGCCAGCAGCTTCCAGACAGGCACAGATACGCAGTATTTT.